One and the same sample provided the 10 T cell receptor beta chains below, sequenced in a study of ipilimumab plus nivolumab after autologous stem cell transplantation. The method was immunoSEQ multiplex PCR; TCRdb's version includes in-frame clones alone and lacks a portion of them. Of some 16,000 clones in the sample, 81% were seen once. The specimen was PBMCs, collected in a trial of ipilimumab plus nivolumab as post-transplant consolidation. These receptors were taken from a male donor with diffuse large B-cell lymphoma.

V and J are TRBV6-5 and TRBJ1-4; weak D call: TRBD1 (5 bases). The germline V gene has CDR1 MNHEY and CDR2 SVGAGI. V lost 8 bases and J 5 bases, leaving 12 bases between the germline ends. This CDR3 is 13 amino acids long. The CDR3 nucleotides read TGTGCCAGCCGGGACCCGACAAATGAAAAACTGTTTTTT. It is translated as CASRDPTNEKLFF.

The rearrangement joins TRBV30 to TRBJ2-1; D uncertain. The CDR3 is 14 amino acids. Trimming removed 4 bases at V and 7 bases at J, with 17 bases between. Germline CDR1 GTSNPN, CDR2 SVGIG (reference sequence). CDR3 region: CAWKPRLYINEQFF. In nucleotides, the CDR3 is TGTGCCTGGAAACCTCGGTTGTATATTAATGAGCAGTTCTTC.

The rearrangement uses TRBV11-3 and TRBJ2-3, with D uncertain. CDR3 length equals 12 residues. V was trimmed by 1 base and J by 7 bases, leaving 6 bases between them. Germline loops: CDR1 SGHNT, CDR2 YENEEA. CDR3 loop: CASSLAMNTQYF. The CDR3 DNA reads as TGTGCCAGCAGCTTAGCGATGAATACGCAGTATTTT.

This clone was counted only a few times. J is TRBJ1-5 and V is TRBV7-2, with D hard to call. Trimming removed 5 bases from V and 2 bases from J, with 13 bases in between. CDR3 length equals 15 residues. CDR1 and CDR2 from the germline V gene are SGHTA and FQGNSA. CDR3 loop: CASSPSGFGNQPQHF. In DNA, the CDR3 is TGTGCCAGCAGCCCATCTGGATTCGGCAATCAGCCCCAGCATTTT.

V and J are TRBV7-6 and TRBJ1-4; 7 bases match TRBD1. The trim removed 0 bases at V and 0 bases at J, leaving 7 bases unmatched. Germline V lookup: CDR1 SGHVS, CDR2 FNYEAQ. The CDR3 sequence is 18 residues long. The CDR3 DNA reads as TGTGCCAGCAGCTTAGCACGGGACAGCCCCGCAACTAATGAAAAACTGTTTTTT. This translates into CASSLARDSPATNEKLFF.

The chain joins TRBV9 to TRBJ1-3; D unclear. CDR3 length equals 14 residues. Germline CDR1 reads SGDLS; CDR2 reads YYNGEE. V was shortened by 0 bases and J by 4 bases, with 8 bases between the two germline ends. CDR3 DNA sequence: TGTGCCAGCAGCGTAGCACGCGCGGGAAACACCATATATTTT. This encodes CASSVARAGNTIYF.

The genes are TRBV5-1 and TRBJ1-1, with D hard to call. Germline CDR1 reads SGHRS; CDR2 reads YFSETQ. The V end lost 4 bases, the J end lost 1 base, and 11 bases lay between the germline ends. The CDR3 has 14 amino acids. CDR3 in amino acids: CASSMEKGNTEAFF. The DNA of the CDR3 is TGCGCCAGCAGCATGGAGAAGGGGAACACTGAAGCTTTCTTT.

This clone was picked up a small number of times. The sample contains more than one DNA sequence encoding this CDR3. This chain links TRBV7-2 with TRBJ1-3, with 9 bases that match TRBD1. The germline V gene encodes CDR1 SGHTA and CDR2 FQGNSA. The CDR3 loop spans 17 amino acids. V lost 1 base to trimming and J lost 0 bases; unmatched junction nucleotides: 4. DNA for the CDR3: TGTGCCAGCAGCTTAGGGGGACAGGGAGTCTCTGGAAACACCATATATTTT. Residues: CASSLGGQGVSGNTIYF.

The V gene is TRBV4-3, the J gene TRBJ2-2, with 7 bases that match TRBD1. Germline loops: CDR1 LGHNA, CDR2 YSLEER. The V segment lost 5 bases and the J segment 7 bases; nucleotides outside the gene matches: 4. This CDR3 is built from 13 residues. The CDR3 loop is CASSMTGLGELFF. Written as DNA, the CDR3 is TGCGCCAGCAGCATGACAGGGCTCGGGGAGCTGTTTTTT.

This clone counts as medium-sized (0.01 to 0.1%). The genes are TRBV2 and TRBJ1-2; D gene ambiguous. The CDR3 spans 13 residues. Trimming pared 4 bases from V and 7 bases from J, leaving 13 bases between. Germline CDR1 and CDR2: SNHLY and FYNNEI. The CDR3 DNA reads TGTGCCAGCAGTGTGGCAATGGGGTCTGGCTACACCTTC. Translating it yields CASSVAMGSGYTF.